This section outlines one T cell receptor beta chain sequence together with its context. Its antigen is as yet unknown. This entry belongs to a study of cytomegalovirus exposure and HLA in healthy donors. Study-level findings and limits: Roughly even sequencing depth across donors was the assumption behind the presence/absence analyses. Earlier findings revealed that most TCR beta V segments proved productive either about 90% or about 30% of the time.

The PCR used 60 Vbeta and 13 Jbeta primers. Generated by immunoSEQ multiplex PCR, the TCRdb table keeps only in-frame clones and is missing some. Here the sample spans 55,000 to 75,000 clones, approximately 87% being singletons. The germline V gene has CDR1 SNHLY and CDR2 FYNNEI. Trimming shortened V by 6 bases and J by 0 bases, and 17 bases separated the two germline ends. CDR3 size: 16 residues. Material for sequencing was PBMCs. The TCR was taken from a man aged 18 to 29 in good health and CMV-seronegative. J is TRBJ1-1 and V is TRBV2; weak D call: TRBD1 (5 bases). The CDR3, as DNA: TGTGCCAGCAGGATGAGGACTCGGGGGATGAACACTGAAGCTTTCTTT. Protein: CASRMRTRGMNTEAFF.